The 15 T cell receptor beta chains presented below share a single source sample, sequenced in a study of long-term antiretroviral therapy in people with HIV (dated by TCRdb to the early 2020s). The immunoSEQ hsTCRB v3.0 assay was used at survey level resolution to sequence the TRB variable region. Imported from immuneACCESS, the table was reduced by TCRdb to in-frame sequences with V and J called. These copies leave out some clones; in studies compared against another copy, an unresolved V gene accounts for under half, and the cause of the remainder is not known. This sample holds nearly 20,000 clones; around three quarters were observed only once. In total, the top ten clones hold roughly 10% of the sample. The sample consisted of unsorted PBMCs, taken 0.2 years after starting antiretroviral therapy. These TCRs come from a woman in her forties with HIV.

The chain employs TRBV5-6 and TRBJ2-3; D call uncertain. V was cut by 4 bases and J by 0 bases, with 12 bases left in between. The CDR3 totals 15 residues. Germline values: CDR1 SGHDT, CDR2 YYEEEE. CDR3 DNA: TGTGCCAGCAGCCGAGAGACGGAGAGCACAGATACGCAGTATTTT. It yields the protein CASSRETESTDTQYF.

The V gene is TRBV4-1, the J gene TRBJ2-1; 7 nucleotides agree with TRBD2. This CDR3 spans 15 amino acids. V dropped 3 bases and J dropped 7; count of bases not matched to a gene: 9. CDR1 is MGHRA, CDR2 YSYEKL, per germline. The CDR3 spells CASSQGRTSTNEQFF. DNA for the CDR3: TGCGCCAGCAGCCAGGGGCGGACTAGTACAAATGAGCAGTTCTTC.

CDR3 in amino acids: CASSPMGTDTQYF. The DNA for the CDR3 is TGTGCCAGCAGCCCAATGGGCACAGATACGCAGTATTTT. This chain links TRBV6-5 with TRBJ2-3; D is unresolved. Germline V gene data show CDR1 as MNHEY and CDR2 as SVGAGI. The length of the CDR3 is 13 residues. V lost 6 bases, J lost 1 base, and 8 bases lay in between.

This chain connects TRBV29-1 to TRBJ2-1; 8 bases are shared with TRBD1. The CDR3 length is 15 residues. Germline V CDR1 and CDR2: SQVTM, ANQGSEA. The V segment lost 6 bases and the J segment 5 bases; nucleotides outside the gene matches: 12. The chain's CDR3 is CSVDTGQGSDNEQFF. CDR3 DNA sequence: TGCAGCGTGGACACCGGACAGGGATCGGACAATGAGCAGTTCTTC.

The genes are TRBV29-1 and TRBJ2-1, with 7 bases lining up with TRBD2. V gave up 5 bases and J gave up 5 bases; unmatched junction bases: 9. CDR3 length equals 14 residues. Germline V gene data show CDR1 as SQVTM and CDR2 as ANQGSEA. CDR3 protein: CSVPAGFRDNEQFF. As DNA, the CDR3 is TGCAGCGTTCCAGCGGGATTCCGGGACAATGAGCAGTTCTTC.

The gene calls are TRBV5-5 and TRBJ1-5, with no clear D. Per germline, CDR1 SGHKS and CDR2 YYEKEE (reference sequence). V lost 1 base, J lost 7 bases, and 15 bases lay in between. The CDR3 covers 15 residues. CDR3 coding DNA: TGTGCCAGCAGCTTGTCGGGCTGGGCATCGCAGCCCCAGCATTTT. Its translation: CASSLSGWASQPQHF.

The J gene is TRBJ1-2, the V gene TRBV6-5; TRBD1 matches at 12 bases. The CDR3 is made up of 15 amino acids. Germline CDR1 reads MNHEY; CDR2 reads SVGAGI. J gave up 7 bases and V 6 bases, and 9 bases lay outside the gene matches. This CDR3 reads CASREPGQGAAGYTF. CDR3 coding DNA: TGTGCCAGCAGAGAACCGGGACAGGGGGCGGCTGGCTACACCTTC.

The gene calls are TRBV29-1 and TRBJ1-4; D is perhaps TRBD1 (6 bases). The V gene lost 7 bases and the J gene lost 7 bases, with 16 bases spanning the gap. Germline V gene sequence: CDR1 SQVTM, CDR2 ANQGSEA. The CDR3 has 13 residues. As DNA, the CDR3 is TGCAGCGGCCGACAGGTTCTCGGTGAAAAACTGTTTTTT. It specifies CSGRQVLGEKLFF. The full variable domain, in which reference TRBV29-1 and TRBJ1-4 provide the parts outside the CDR3, is SAVISQKPSRDICQRGTSLTIQCQVDSQVTMMFWYRQQPGQSLTLIATANQGSEATYESGFVIDKFPISRPNLTFSTLTVSNMSPEDSSIYLCSGRQVLGEKLFFGSGTQLSVL.

This sequence joins TRBV7-9 and TRBJ2-7; TRBD1 is a possible D gene (6 bases). This CDR3 has 15 residues. Germline assignment: CDR1 SEHNR and CDR2 FQNEAQ (reference sequence). Deletions cut 5 bases from V and 7 bases from J, with 21 bases between. The CDR3 region is CASSPRGGGGREQYF. DNA for the CDR3: TGTGCCAGCAGCCCCAGGGGCGGCGGTGGGCGGGAGCAGTACTTC.

V and J are TRBV6-5 and TRBJ1-1; 8 bases align to TRBD1. V was clipped by 2 bases and J by 7 bases; unmatched bases: 3. CDR1 and CDR2 (germline): MNHEY, SVGAGI. The CDR3 consists of 13 residues. The CDR3 is CASSYAGQGEAFF. The CDR3 DNA follows: TGTGCCAGCAGTTACGCCGGACAGGGTGAAGCTTTCTTT.

The V call is TRBV6-1, the J call TRBJ1-2, with D possibly being TRBD1 (5 bases). From germline, CDR1 is MNHNS and CDR2 SASEGT. V gave up 0 bases and J gave up 7 bases, with 15 bases separating them. CDR3 length equals 15 residues. This chain's CDR3 is CASSEAPGDGVGYTF. CDR3 DNA: TGTGCCAGCAGTGAAGCACCTGGGGACGGCGTTGGCTACACCTTC.

This sequence joins TRBV4-1 and TRBJ2-5; D gene unclear. CDR1 is MGHRA and CDR2 is YSYEKL in the germline V gene. V was clipped by 1 base and J by 2 bases, with 11 bases between them. CDR3 length: 15 residues. The CDR3 spells CASSQVYSWQETQYF. CDR3 nucleotides: TGCGCCAGCAGCCAAGTGTATAGCTGGCAAGAGACCCAGTACTTC.

The J gene is TRBJ1-5, the V gene TRBV9; 10 positions agree with TRBD1. The trim removed 7 bases at V and 6 bases at J, leaving 10 bases unmatched. The germline CDR1 and CDR2 sequences are SGDLS and YYNGEE. This CDR3 spans 15 amino acids. This CDR3 is CASSRTTGGGQPQHF. The DNA of the CDR3 is TGTGCCAGCTCAAGAACGACAGGGGGCGGTCAGCCCCAGCATTTT.

The chain recombines TRBV15 with TRBJ1-4; D not resolved. The CDR3 has 15 amino acids. V dropped 0 bases and J dropped 7 bases, with 12 bases sitting between them. In germline, CDR1 is LNHNV, CDR2 YYDKDF (reference sequence). CDR3 coding DNA: TGTGCCACCAGCAGAGAAAGAAGAGTGGGTGAAAAACTGTTTTTT. This sequence encodes CATSRERRVGEKLFF.

The rearrangement joins TRBV5-1 to TRBJ2-7; 7 nucleotides line up with TRBD2. V lost 5 bases and J lost 6; bases outside the gene matches: 11. Per the germline V gene, CDR1 is SGHRS and CDR2 is YFSETQ. The CDR3 has 14 residues. For the CDR3, the DNA is TGCGCCAGCAGACCCGGGACTATAGAAGGCGAGCAGTACTTC. This gives the protein CASRPGTIEGEQYF.